The 22 T cell receptor beta chains below all came from one sample that was sequenced in a study of T cell responses to AZD1222 COVID-19 vaccine. The data were produced by immunoSEQ multiplex PCR, yet TCRdb's version contains in-frame clones alone and is incomplete. This sample carries about 150,000 clones, 85% to 95% of them seen once, and the ten largest clones take around 1.3%. The sequences come from peripheral blood, collected on day 0 of AZD1222 vaccination. Every receptor here comes from an adult in good health.

The chain joins TRBV4-3 to TRBJ2-7, with 9 bases aligning to TRBD1. Germline V lookup: CDR1 LGHNA, CDR2 YSLEER. J gave up 3 bases and V 0 bases, and 6 bases lay outside the gene matches. This CDR3 contains 16 residues. CDR3 protein: CASSQERDRVFYEQYF. As DNA, the CDR3 is TGCGCCAGCAGCCAAGAAAGGGACAGGGTTTTCTACGAGCAGTACTTC.

The CDR3 region has the DNA TGTGCCAGCAGCCGTACCCAGAACGGGGGCCCAGGCCTCTCCTACGAGCAGTACTTC. This codes for CASSRTQNGGPGLSYEQYF. V gene TRBV3-1 (or the pseudogene TRBV3-2) combines with J gene TRBJ2-7; D tentatively fits TRBD1 or TRBD2 (6 bases each). Germline-derived CDR1 and CDR2 are LGHDT and YNNKEL (reference sequence). The CDR3 consists of 19 residues. With 4 bases removed from V and 0 bases from J, the gap between germline ends came to 25 bases.

Concerning this clone: Mismatch with germline at one junction end may stem from a read error. The CDR3 loop reads CASSQEWRQGALF. For the CDR3, the DNA is TGCGCCAGCAGCCAAGAGTGGCGACAGGGAGCCCTTTTT. The chain carries TRBV4-1 and TRBJ1-4; 7 nucleotides align to TRBD1. CDR1 is MGHRA, CDR2 YSYEKL, per germline. The CDR3 consists of 13 residues.

V and J are TRBV13 and TRBJ1-1; 10 nucleotides match TRBD1. V lost 5 bases to trimming and J lost 4 bases; unmatched junction nucleotides: 10. There are 16 residues in the CDR3. Germline V gene lookup returns CDR1 PRHDT and CDR2 FYEKMQ (reference sequence). The CDR3 loop reads CASSPGGQGVVTEAFF. The CDR3 DNA follows: TGTGCCAGCAGCCCCGGTGGACAGGGGGTCGTCACTGAAGCTTTCTTT.

This sequence joins TRBV27 and TRBJ2-1, with 10 bases aligning to TRBD2. The germline gives CDR1 MNHEY, CDR2 SMNVEV (reference sequence). The CDR3 loop spans 15 amino acids. Trimming at V came to 6 bases and at J to 0 bases, leaving 2 bases not matched to a gene. The CDR3 region is CASSLAGASYNEQFF. As DNA, the CDR3 is TGTGCCAGCAGCCTAGCGGGAGCCTCCTACAATGAGCAGTTCTTC.

The chain uses TRBV7-2 and TRBJ1-5; tentative D call: TRBD1 (6 bases). The germline CDR1 and CDR2 sequences are SGHTA and FQGNSA. There are 14 residues in the CDR3. V lost 5 bases, J lost 1 base, and 9 bases lay in between. CDR3 residues: CASSPGASNQPQHF. CDR3 sequence (DNA): TGTGCCAGCAGCCCAGGGGCCAGCAATCAGCCCCAGCATTTT.

The chain uses TRBV7-2 and TRBJ2-3; D possibly corresponds to TRBD2 (5 bases). V lost 5 bases to trimming and J lost 2 bases, with 17 bases between them. CDR3 size: 16 residues. CDR1 is SGHTA and CDR2 is FQGNSA in the germline V gene. The CDR3 nucleotides read TGTGCCAGCAGCCCTTTCCCGGGGATTCCCACAGATACGCAGTATTTT. Its protein is CASSPFPGIPTDTQYF.

The chain has TRBV9 and TRBJ1-2, with D possibly TRBD1 on 6 matching bases. The CDR3 consists of 15 residues. Looked up from germline, CDR1 is SGDLS and CDR2 is YYNGEE. Trimming removed 3 bases from V and 2 bases from J, with 14 bases in between. CDR3 loop: CASSGFTGTNYGYTF. DNA for the CDR3: TGTGCCAGCAGCGGATTTACAGGGACCAACTATGGCTACACCTTC. Drawing the rest from reference TRBV9 and TRBJ1-2, the complete variable domain is DSGVTQTPKHLITATGQRVTLRCSPRSGDLSVYWYQQSLDQGLQFLIQYYNGEERAKGNILERFSAQQFPDLHSELNLSSLELGDSALYFCASSGFTGTNYGYTFGSGTRLTVV.

The gene calls are TRBV28 and TRBJ2-5, with TRBD2 as a possible D gene (5 bases). CDR1 MDHEN and CDR2 SYDVKM come from the germline V gene. The CDR3 is 11 amino acids. The germline V and J ends were trimmed by 3 bases and 7 bases, with 6 bases remaining between them. The CDR3 sequence is CASSFEGTQYF. CDR3 DNA sequence: TGTGCCAGCAGTTTTGAGGGGACCCAGTACTTC.

V and J are TRBV7-2 and TRBJ1-2; D is unclear. The CDR3 has 14 amino acids. CDR1 and CDR2 (germline): SGHTA, FQGNSA. Trimming stripped 2 bases from V and 8 bases from J, with 15 bases between. The CDR3 DNA follows: TGTGCCAGCAGCTTATCCCTACTTGAGGTCGGCTACACCTTC. Translation: CASSLSLLEVGYTF. Drawing the rest from reference TRBV7-2 and TRBJ1-2, the complete variable domain is GAGVSQSPSNKVTEKGKDVELRCDPISGHTALYWYRQSLGQGLEFLIYFQGNSAPDKSGLPSDRFSAERTGGSVSTLTIQRTQQEDSAVYLCASSLSLLEVGYTFGSGTRLTVV.

The chain combines TRBV18 with TRBJ1-4; D gene unclear. This CDR3 comprises 15 residues. Germline loops: CDR1 KGHSH, CDR2 LQKENI. Deletions cut 1 base from V and 4 bases from J, with 10 bases between. This CDR3 is CASSPRDGGNEKLFF. In nucleotides, the CDR3 is TGTGCCAGCTCACCACGCGACGGAGGTAATGAAAAACTGTTTTTT.

As regards this clone: Other DNA sequences of this sample code for an identical CDR3. V is TRBV6-4 and J is TRBJ1-1; no clear D gene. Trimming removed 2 bases from V and 1 base from J, with 5 bases in between. The CDR3 contains 13 residues. Germline V gives CDR1 MRHNA, CDR2 SNTAGT. The CDR3 bases are TGTGCCAGCAGTGACAGCTCGAACACTGAAGCTTTCTTT. Translated, it gives CASSDSSNTEAFF.

This clone turned up a few times. The chain couples TRBV7-8 to TRBJ2-7; weak D call: TRBD2 (6 bases). Germline V gene data show CDR1 as SGHVS and CDR2 as FQNEAQ. The CDR3 length is 16 residues. The germline V and J ends were trimmed by 1 base and 2 bases, with 15 bases remaining between them. CDR3: CASSLVWRGLPYEQYF. Written as DNA, the CDR3 is TGTGCCAGCAGCTTAGTGTGGCGGGGCCTTCCCTACGAGCAGTACTTC. The whole variable domain, remainder taken from reference TRBV7-8 and TRBJ2-7, is GAGVSQSPRYKVAKRGQDVALRCDPISGHVSLFWYQQALGQGPEFLTYFQNEAQLDKSGLPSDRFFAERPEGSVSTLKIQRTQQEDSAVYLCASSLVWRGLPYEQYFGPGTRLTVT.

This chain joins TRBV28 and TRBJ2-7, with D possibly TRBD1 on 6 matching bases. This CDR3 has 15 amino acids. Germline V gene lookup returns CDR1 MDHEN and CDR2 SYDVKM. V lost 7 bases to trimming and J lost 5 bases, with 21 bases between them. The DNA of the CDR3 is TGTGCCAGCACCCCGACAGGCCTCGGTGGCAACGAGCAGTACTTC. This encodes CASTPTGLGGNEQYF. Full variable domain (remainder filled in from reference TRBV28 and TRBJ2-7): DVKVTQSSRYLVKRTGEKVFLECVQDMDHENMFWYRQDPGLGLRLIYFSYDVKMKEKGDIPEGYSVSREKKERFSLILESASTNQTSMYLCASTPTGLGGNEQYFGPGTRLTVT.

This sequence joins TRBV2 and TRBJ2-2, with 8 bases fitting TRBD1. The CDR3 is 13 amino acids. Trimming took 5 bases from V and 6 from J; bases not matched to a gene: 2. Looked up from germline, CDR1 is SNHLY and CDR2 is FYNNEI. Written as DNA, the CDR3 is TGTGCCAGCAGTTTACAGGGGGCCGGGGAGCTGTTTTTT. Its protein is CASSLQGAGELFF.

V and J are TRBV3-1 (or the pseudogene TRBV3-2) and TRBJ1-2, with D tentatively TRBD1 (5 bases). CDR3 size: 15 residues. V lost 4 bases, J lost 4 bases, and 16 bases lay in between. Germline V lookup: CDR1 LGHDT, CDR2 YNNKEL (reference sequence). CDR3 amino acids: CASSRRGGEGYGYTF. DNA of the CDR3: TGTGCCAGCAGCCGGCGCGGGGGGGAAGGCTATGGCTACACCTTC.

The rearrangement joins TRBV28 to TRBJ2-7; 8 bases match TRBD1. The junction had 6 bases not matched to a gene; V was cut back by 5 bases and J by 3 bases. The germline CDR1 and CDR2 sequences are MDHEN and SYDVKM. There are 14 residues in the CDR3. CDR3 loop: CASSVRDRFYEQYF. DNA for the CDR3: TGTGCCAGCAGTGTCCGGGACAGGTTCTACGAGCAGTACTTC.

J is TRBJ1-1 and V is TRBV5-1, with D perhaps TRBD1 (6 bases). Between the trimmed V and J ends, which lost 8 bases and 9 bases, there was a span of 14 bases. Looked up from germline, CDR1 is SGHRS and CDR2 is YFSETQ. The CDR3 runs to 11 residues. The CDR3 here is CASKQGRKAFF. DNA for the CDR3: TGCGCCAGTAAACAGGGACGGAAAGCTTTCTTT.

V gene TRBV5-1 combines with J gene TRBJ2-1; 12 nucleotides match TRBD2. Germline lookup yields CDR1 SGHRS and CDR2 YFSETQ. The CDR3 runs 16 residues. J gave up 8 bases and V 3 bases, and 9 bases lay outside the gene matches. The CDR3 DNA reads TGCGCCAGCAGCTCGCCTAGCGGGGGGGCCGGGGATGAGCAGTTCTTC. This translates into CASSSPSGGAGDEQFF.

This chain joins TRBV12-3 or TRBV12-4 and TRBJ1-5; unclear D gene. V was clipped by 3 bases and J by 10 bases, with 10 bases between them. The CDR3 contains 12 residues. Here the CDR3 reads CASSFGNRPQHF. In DNA form, the CDR3 reads TGTGCCAGCAGTTTCGGAAATAGACCCCAGCATTTT.

The V gene is TRBV6-1, the J gene TRBJ2-5; the match to TRBD2 covers 8 bases. CDR3 length: 17 residues. V was pared by 0 bases and J by 4 bases, with 10 bases of the junction left unmatched. Germline V gives CDR1 MNHNS, CDR2 SASEGT. The CDR3 sequence: CASSEAYRGGSGETQYF. CDR3 DNA sequence: TGTGCCAGCAGTGAAGCGTATCGGGGGGGTTCTGGAGAGACCCAGTACTTC.

V gene TRBV27 combines with J gene TRBJ2-7; TRBD1 aligns across 7 bases. J lost 4 bases, V lost 2 bases, and 14 bases had no gene match. The CDR3 runs 17 residues. CDR1 and CDR2 (germline): MNHEY, SMNVEV (reference sequence). The CDR3 DNA reads TGTGCCAGCAGTTTAACCCCGGACAGGTTCTCCCTTTACGAGCAGTACTTC. Translating gives CASSLTPDRFSLYEQYF.